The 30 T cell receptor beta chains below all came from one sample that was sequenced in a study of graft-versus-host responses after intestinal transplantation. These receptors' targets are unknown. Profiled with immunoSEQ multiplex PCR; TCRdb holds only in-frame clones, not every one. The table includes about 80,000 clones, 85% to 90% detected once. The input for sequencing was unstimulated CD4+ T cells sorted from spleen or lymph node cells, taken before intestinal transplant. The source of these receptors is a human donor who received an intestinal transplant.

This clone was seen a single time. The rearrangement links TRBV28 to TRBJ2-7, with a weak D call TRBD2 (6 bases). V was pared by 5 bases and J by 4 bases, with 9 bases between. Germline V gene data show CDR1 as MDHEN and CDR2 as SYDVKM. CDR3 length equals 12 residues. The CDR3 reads CASSAGTYEQYF. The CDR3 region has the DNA TGTGCCAGCAGTGCCGGGACTTACGAGCAGTACTTC.

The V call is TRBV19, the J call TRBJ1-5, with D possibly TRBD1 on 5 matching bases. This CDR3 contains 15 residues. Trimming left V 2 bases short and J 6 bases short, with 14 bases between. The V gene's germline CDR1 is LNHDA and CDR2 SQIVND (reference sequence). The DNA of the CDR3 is TGTGCCAGTAGTATACCAAGACAGTATCCTCAGCCCCAGCATTTT. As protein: CASSIPRQYPQPQHF.

CDR3 amino acids: CASSPSRGRLYEQYF. As DNA, the CDR3 is TGTGCCAGCTCACCAAGCAGGGGGCGTCTCTACGAGCAGTACTTC. The V and J genes are TRBV18 and TRBJ2-7; 8 positions match TRBD1. The CDR3 spans 15 residues. With V trimmed by 2 bases and J by 3 bases, 6 bases remained unmatched. CDR1 and CDR2 (germline): KGHSH, LQKENI.

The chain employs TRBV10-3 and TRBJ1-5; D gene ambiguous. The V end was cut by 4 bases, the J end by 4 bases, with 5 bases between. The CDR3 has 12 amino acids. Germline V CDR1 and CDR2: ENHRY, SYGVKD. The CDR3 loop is CAISVQNQPQHF. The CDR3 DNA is TGTGCCATCAGTGTACAGAATCAGCCCCAGCATTTT.

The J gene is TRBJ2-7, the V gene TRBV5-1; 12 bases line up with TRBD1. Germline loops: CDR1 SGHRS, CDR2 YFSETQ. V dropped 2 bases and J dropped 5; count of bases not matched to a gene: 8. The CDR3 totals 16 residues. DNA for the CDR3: TGCGCCAGCAGCTTTACCGGGACAGGGGGCCCCAACGAGCAGTACTTC. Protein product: CASSFTGTGGPNEQYF.

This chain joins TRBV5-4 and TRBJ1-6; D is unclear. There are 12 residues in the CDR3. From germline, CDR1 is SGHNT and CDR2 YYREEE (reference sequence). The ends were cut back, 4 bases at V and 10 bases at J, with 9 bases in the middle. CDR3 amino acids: CASSGPQSPLHF. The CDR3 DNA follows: TGTGCCAGCAGCGGGCCCCAGTCACCCCTCCACTTT.

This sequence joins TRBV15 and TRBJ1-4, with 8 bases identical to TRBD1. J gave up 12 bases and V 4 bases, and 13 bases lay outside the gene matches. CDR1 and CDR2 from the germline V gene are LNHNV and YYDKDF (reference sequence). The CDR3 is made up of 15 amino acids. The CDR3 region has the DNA TGTGCCACCAGCACCAGGGGGCGGGGACCAGATGAACTGTTTTTT. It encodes CATSTRGRGPDELFF.

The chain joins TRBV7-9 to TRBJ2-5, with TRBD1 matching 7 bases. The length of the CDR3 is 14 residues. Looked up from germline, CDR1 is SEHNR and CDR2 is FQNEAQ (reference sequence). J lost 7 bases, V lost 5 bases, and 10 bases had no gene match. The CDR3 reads CASSRSDRLGTQYF. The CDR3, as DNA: TGTGCCAGCAGCCGATCGGACAGGTTGGGGACCCAGTACTTC.

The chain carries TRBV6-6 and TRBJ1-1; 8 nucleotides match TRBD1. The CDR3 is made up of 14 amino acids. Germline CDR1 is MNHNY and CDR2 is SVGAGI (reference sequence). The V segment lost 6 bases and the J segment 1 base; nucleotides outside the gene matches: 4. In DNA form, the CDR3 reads TGTGCCAGCAGCCTCGGACAGGGGAACACTGAAGCTTTCTTT. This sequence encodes CASSLGQGNTEAFF.

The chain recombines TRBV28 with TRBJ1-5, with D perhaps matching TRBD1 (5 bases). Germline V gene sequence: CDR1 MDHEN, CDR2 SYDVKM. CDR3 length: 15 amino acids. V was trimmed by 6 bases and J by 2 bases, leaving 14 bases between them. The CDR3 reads CASSLAGGRNQPQHF. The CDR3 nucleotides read TGTGCCAGCAGCCTAGCGGGGGGTCGCAATCAGCCCCAGCATTTT.

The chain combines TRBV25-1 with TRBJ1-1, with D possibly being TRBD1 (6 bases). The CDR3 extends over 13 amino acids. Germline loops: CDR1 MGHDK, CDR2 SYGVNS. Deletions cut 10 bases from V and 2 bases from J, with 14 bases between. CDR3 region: CATQGLGNTEAFF. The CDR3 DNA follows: TGTGCCACCCAGGGGTTGGGTAACACTGAAGCTTTCTTT. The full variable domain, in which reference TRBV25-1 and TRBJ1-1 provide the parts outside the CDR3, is EADIYQTPRYLVIGTGKKITLECSQTMGHDKMYWYQQDPGMELHLIHYSYGVNSTEKGDLSSESTVSRIRTEHFPLTLESARPSHTSQYLCATQGLGNTEAFFGQGTRLTVV.

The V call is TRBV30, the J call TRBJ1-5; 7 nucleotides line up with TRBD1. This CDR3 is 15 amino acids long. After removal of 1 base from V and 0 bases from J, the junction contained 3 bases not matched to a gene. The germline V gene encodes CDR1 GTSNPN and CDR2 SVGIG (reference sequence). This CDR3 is CAWSGQGRSNQPQHF. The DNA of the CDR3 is TGTGCCTGGAGTGGACAGGGCCGTAGCAATCAGCCCCAGCATTTT.

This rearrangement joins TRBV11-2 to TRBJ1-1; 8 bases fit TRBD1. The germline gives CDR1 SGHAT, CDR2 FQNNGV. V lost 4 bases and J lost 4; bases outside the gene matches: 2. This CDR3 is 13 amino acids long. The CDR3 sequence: CASSSDRGTEAFF. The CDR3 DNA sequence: TGTGCCAGCAGCTCTGACAGGGGCACTGAAGCTTTCTTT. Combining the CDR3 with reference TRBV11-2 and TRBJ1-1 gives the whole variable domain EAGVAQSPRYKIIEKRQSVAFWCNPISGHATLYWYQQILGQGPKLLIQFQNNGVVDDSQLPKDRFSAERLKGVDSTLKIQPAKLEDSAVYLCASSSDRGTEAFFGQGTRLTVV.

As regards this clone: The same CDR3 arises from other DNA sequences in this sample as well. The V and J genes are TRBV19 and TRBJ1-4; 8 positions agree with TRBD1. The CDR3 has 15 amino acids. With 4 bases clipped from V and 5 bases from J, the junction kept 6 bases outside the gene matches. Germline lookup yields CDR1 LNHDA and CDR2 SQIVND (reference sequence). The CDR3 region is CASSTGTGGNEKLFF. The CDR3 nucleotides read TGTGCCAGTAGTACCGGGACAGGTGGAAATGAAAAACTGTTTTTT.

The CDR3 bases are TGTGCCAGCAGTGAAGCCGGTTCCTACAATGAGCAGTTCTTC. This encodes CASSEAGSYNEQFF. This chain connects TRBV25-1 to TRBJ2-1; D gene ambiguous. The germline CDR1 and CDR2 sequences are MGHDK and SYGVNS. V was pared by 2 bases and J by 1 base, with 6 bases between. The CDR3 spans 14 residues.

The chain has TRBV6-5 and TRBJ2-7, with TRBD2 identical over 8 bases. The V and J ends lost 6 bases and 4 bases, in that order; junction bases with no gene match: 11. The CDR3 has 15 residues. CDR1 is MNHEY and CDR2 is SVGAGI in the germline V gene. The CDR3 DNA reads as TGTGCCAGCAGGGCCACGGGGGGCGGGGGGTACGAGCAGTACTTC. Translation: CASRATGGGGYEQYF.

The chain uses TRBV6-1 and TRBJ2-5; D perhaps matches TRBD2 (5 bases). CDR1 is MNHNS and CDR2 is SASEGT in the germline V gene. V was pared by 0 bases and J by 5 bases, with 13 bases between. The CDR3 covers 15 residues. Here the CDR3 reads CASSEARKSGETQYF. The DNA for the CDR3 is TGTGCCAGCAGTGAAGCGCGAAAATCGGGGGAGACCCAGTACTTC.

The CDR3: CASSLLANIQYF. CDR3 nucleotides: TGTGCCAGCAGTTTACTAGCAAACATTCAGTACTTC. The chain employs TRBV28 and TRBJ2-4; weak D call: TRBD2 (5 bases). The ends were cut back, 2 bases at V and 6 bases at J, with 5 bases in the middle. This CDR3 comprises 12 residues. CDR1 is MDHEN and CDR2 is SYDVKM in the germline V gene.

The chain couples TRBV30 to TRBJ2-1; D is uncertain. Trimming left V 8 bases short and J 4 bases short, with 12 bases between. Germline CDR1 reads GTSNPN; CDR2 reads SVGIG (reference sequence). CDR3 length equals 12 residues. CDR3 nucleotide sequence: TGTGCCAGATCTGTCGGGTACAATGAGCAGTTCTTC. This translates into CARSVGYNEQFF.

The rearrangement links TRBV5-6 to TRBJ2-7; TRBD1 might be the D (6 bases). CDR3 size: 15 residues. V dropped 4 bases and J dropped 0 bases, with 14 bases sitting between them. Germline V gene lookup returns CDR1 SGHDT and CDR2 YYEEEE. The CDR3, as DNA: TGTGCCAGCAGCCCCGGGACAACTAGCTCCTACGAGCAGTACTTC. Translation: CASSPGTTSSYEQYF.

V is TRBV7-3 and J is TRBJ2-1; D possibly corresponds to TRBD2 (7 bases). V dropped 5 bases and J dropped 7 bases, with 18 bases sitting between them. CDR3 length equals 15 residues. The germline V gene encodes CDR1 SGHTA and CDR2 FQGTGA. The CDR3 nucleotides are TGTGCCAGCAGCCCCACTGGGGGGGCGAATAATGAGCAGTTCTTC. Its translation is CASSPTGGANNEQFF.

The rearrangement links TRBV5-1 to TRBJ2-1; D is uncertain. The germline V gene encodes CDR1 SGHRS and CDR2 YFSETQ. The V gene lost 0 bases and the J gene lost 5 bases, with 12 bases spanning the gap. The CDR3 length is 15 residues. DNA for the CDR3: TGCGCCAGCAGCTTGGCAGGTTTCTCTGACAATGAGCAGTTCTTC. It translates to CASSLAGFSDNEQFF. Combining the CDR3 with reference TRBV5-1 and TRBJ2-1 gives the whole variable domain KAGVTQTPRYLIKTRGQQVTLSCSPISGHRSVSWYQQTPGQGLQFLFEYFSETQRNKGNFPGRFSGRQFSNSRSEMNVSTLELGDSALYLCASSLAGFSDNEQFFGPGTRLTVL.

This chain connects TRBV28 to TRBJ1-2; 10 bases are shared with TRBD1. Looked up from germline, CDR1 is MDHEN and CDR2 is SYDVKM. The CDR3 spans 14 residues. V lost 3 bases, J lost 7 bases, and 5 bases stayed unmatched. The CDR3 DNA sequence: TGTGCCAGCAGTTTGGTGGGACAGGGGTCTGGCTACACCTTC. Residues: CASSLVGQGSGYTF.

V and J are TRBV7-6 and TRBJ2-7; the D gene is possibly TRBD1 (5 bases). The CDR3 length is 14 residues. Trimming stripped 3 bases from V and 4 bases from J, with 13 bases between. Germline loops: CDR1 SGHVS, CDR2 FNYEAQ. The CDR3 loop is CASSLDAGLYEQYF. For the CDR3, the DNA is TGTGCCAGCAGCTTGGACGCAGGGCTATACGAGCAGTACTTC.

CDR3 sequence (DNA): TGTGCCTGGAGTGGAGGGAACTATGGCTACACCTTC. It specifies CAWSGGNYGYTF. V is TRBV30 and J is TRBJ1-2; unclear D gene. The V and J ends lost 1 base and 2 bases respectively, with 5 bases between them. The CDR3 extends over 12 amino acids. Germline V CDR1 and CDR2: GTSNPN, SVGIG (reference sequence).

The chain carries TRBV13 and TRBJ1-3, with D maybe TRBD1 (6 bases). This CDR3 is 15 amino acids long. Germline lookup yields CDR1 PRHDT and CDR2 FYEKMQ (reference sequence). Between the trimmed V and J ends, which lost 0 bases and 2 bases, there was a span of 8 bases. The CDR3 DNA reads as TGTGCCAGCAGCTTAGGAGGGGGAGCTGGAAACACCATATATTTT. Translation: CASSLGGGAGNTIYF.

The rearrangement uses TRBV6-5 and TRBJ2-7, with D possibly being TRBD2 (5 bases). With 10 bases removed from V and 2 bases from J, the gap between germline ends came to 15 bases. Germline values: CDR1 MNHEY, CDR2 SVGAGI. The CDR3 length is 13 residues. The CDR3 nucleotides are TGTGCCACCTCGGGCGGGCGAGCCTACGAGCAGTACTTC. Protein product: CATSGGRAYEQYF.

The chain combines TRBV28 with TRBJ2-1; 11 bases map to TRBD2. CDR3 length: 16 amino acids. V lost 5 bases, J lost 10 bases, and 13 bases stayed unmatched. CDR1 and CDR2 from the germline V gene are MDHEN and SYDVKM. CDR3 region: CASSDIAGGPISEQFF. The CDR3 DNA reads TGTGCCAGCAGTGATATAGCGGGAGGGCCGATTAGCGAGCAGTTCTTC.

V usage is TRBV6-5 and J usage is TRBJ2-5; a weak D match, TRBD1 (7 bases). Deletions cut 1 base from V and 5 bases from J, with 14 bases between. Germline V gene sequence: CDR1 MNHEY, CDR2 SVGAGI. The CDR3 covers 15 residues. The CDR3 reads CASSYLGGTEETQYF. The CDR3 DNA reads TGTGCCAGCAGTTACTTGGGCGGGACAGAGGAGACCCAGTACTTC.

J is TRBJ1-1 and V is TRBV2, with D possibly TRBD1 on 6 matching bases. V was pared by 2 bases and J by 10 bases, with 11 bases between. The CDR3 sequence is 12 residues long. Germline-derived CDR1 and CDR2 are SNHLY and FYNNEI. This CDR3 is CASSERLGGAFF. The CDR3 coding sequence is TGTGCCAGCAGTGAACGGCTAGGGGGAGCTTTCTTT.